The 25 T cell receptor beta chains below all came from one sample that was sequenced in a study of shared clonotypes between healthy human individuals. Generated by immunoSEQ multiplex PCR, the TCRdb table keeps only in-frame clones and is missing some. This sample carries about a million clones, about 70% of them seen once, and the ten largest clones take over 1.3%. The sample taken for sequencing was memory CD4+ T cells sorted from blood. As for subset: CD45RA-negative fraction. The receptors here all came from a man in his late teens or twenties in good health.

This chain uses TRBV6-6 with TRBJ2-1; 7 nucleotides match TRBD2. Germline trimming cut 2 bases from V and 4 bases from J; bases unmatched to any gene: 5. The germline V gene has CDR1 MNHNY and CDR2 SVGAGI (reference sequence). The CDR3 extends over 15 amino acids. The CDR3 DNA follows: TGTGCCAGCAGTTACCCCTTGGGGGGGTACAATGAGCAGTTCTTC. Amino acids: CASSYPLGGYNEQFF.

The gene calls are TRBV7-9 and TRBJ2-4; 7 nucleotides align to TRBD1. V shed 5 bases and J 2 bases; nucleotides not matched to a gene: 6. The CDR3 contains 15 residues. Germline assignment: CDR1 SEHNR and CDR2 FQNEAQ (reference sequence). Written as DNA, the CDR3 is TGTGCCAGCAGCGCTCGACAGGGTACCAAAAACATTCAGTACTTC. Its translation: CASSARQGTKNIQYF.

The rearrangement joins TRBV28 to TRBJ2-7; 7 bases line up with TRBD1. This CDR3 has 15 residues. The J segment lost 2 bases and the V segment lost 4 bases, leaving 8 bases of the junction unmatched. CDR1 is MDHEN and CDR2 is SYDVKM in the germline V gene. CDR3 residues: CASSSTGTATYEQYF. Here the CDR3 DNA reads TGTGCCAGCAGTTCTACCGGGACAGCTACCTACGAGCAGTACTTC.

This clone was counted at least ten times. The CDR3 DNA sequence: TGTGCCAGCAGTCCCCCCCTCGCTAGTCAGAATGAGCAGTTCTTC. Amino acids: CASSPPLASQNEQFF. V gene TRBV28 combines with J gene TRBJ2-1; D uncertain. Trimming shortened V by 5 bases and J by 7 bases, and 18 bases separated the two germline ends. From germline, CDR1 is MDHEN and CDR2 SYDVKM. CDR3 length: 15 amino acids. The variable domain in full, with the rest retrieved from reference TRBV28 and TRBJ2-1, is DVKVTQSSRYLVKRTGEKVFLECVQDMDHENMFWYRQDPGLGLRLIYFSYDVKMKEKGDIPEGYSVSREKKERFSLILESASTNQTSMYLCASSPPLASQNEQFFGPGTRLTVL.

V gene TRBV11-2 combines with J gene TRBJ2-5; D gene unclear. Trimming left V 5 bases short and J 7 bases short, with 14 bases between. The CDR3 spans 13 residues. The germline V gene has CDR1 SGHAT and CDR2 FQNNGV. The CDR3 protein is CASSPHKSGTQYF. CDR3 DNA: TGTGCCAGCAGCCCACACAAGTCGGGGACCCAGTACTTC.

This clone was recorded only once. The chain uses TRBV19 and TRBJ1-2, with 7 bases aligning to TRBD1. The V and J ends lost 0 bases and 4 bases, in that order; junction bases with no gene match: 2. The CDR3 has 14 residues. The germline gives CDR1 LNHDA, CDR2 SQIVND (reference sequence). In nucleotides, the CDR3 is TGTGCCAGTAGTATAGACGGGACAGCCTATGGCTACACCTTC. This sequence encodes CASSIDGTAYGYTF.

The J gene is TRBJ1-2, the V gene TRBV7-9; the match to TRBD1 covers 8 bases. The CDR3 contains 14 residues. The junction had 8 bases not matched to a gene; V was cut back by 5 bases and J by 6 bases. Germline V CDR1 and CDR2: SEHNR, FQNEAQ (reference sequence). The CDR3 reads CASSPKTGVDGYTF. The CDR3 bases are TGTGCCAGCAGCCCGAAGACAGGGGTGGATGGCTACACCTTC.

This clone came up once. A clone one base away is much larger, so this may be a read error. The chain links TRBV6-5 to TRBJ1-2; no clear D gene. The length of the CDR3 is 14 residues. The germline CDR1 and CDR2 sequences are MNHEY and SVGAGI. The germline V and J ends were trimmed by 5 bases and 3 bases, with 13 bases remaining between them. This CDR3 reads CASSERRDHYGYTF. In nucleotides, the CDR3 is TGTGCCAGCAGTGAACGGAGAGACCACTATGGCTACACCTTC.

V usage is TRBV7-3 and J usage is TRBJ2-1; no clear D gene. The CDR3 consists of 15 residues. CDR1 is SGHTA and CDR2 is FQGTGA in the germline V gene. Trimming shortened V by 5 bases and J by 2 bases, and 13 bases separated the two germline ends. CDR3 bases: TGTGCCAGCAGCCTCCGGAGAGGCACCTACAATGAGCAGTTCTTC. This codes for CASSLRRGTYNEQFF.

The gene calls are TRBV6-5 and TRBJ2-1; D is undetermined. CDR1 and CDR2 from the germline V gene are MNHEY and SVGAGI. The V end was cut by 10 bases, the J end by 5 bases, with 21 bases between. The CDR3 is 15 residues long. For the CDR3, the DNA is TGTGCCACCTCGTTCGTGAGGCCCACGGACAATGAGCAGTTCTTC. It yields the protein CATSFVRPTDNEQFF.

This rearrangement joins TRBV7-2 to TRBJ1-1; 10 nucleotides line up with TRBD1. This CDR3 is built from 14 residues. CDR1 and CDR2 from the germline V gene are SGHTA and FQGNSA. The V gene end was trimmed by 4 bases and the J gene end by 8 bases; junction bases not matched to a gene: 7. The CDR3 DNA reads TGTGCCAGCAGCTGGGGCCGACAGGGGGCCGAAGCTTTCTTT. Translating gives CASSWGRQGAEAFF. Complete variable domain (other parts from reference TRBV7-2 and TRBJ1-1): GAGVSQSPSNKVTEKGKDVELRCDPISGHTALYWYRQSLGQGLEFLIYFQGNSAPDKSGLPSDRFSAERTGGSVSTLTIQRTQQEDSAVYLCASSWGRQGAEAFFGQGTRLTVV.

The rearrangement links TRBV19 to TRBJ1-2; 7 positions match TRBD1. Looked up from germline, CDR1 is LNHDA and CDR2 is SQIVND (reference sequence). CDR3 size: 14 residues. V trimming: 6 bases; J trimming: 3 bases; junction bases outside the gene matches: 7. CDR3 DNA: TGTGCCAGTAGCATCGGGACAGACTACTATGGCTACACCTTC. Residues: CASSIGTDYYGYTF.

Only one count was recorded for this clone. This rearrangement joins TRBV18 to TRBJ2-1, with 9 bases matching TRBD2. The germline V gene encodes CDR1 KGHSH and CDR2 LQKENI. The CDR3 is 15 residues long. Trimming at V came to 1 base and at J to 9 bases, leaving 7 bases not matched to a gene. The CDR3, as DNA: TGTGCCAGCTCACCACAGGCTAGCGGGATGGGTGAGCAGTTCTTC. This encodes CASSPQASGMGEQFF.

V usage is TRBV25-1 and J usage is TRBJ2-5; TRBD1 is a possible D gene (6 bases). The CDR3 consists of 12 residues. Germline loops: CDR1 MGHDK, CDR2 SYGVNS. Trimming stripped 6 bases from V and 5 bases from J, with 10 bases between. In DNA form, the CDR3 reads TGTGCCAGCAGCCAGGGGTCCGAGACCCAGTACTTC. Protein product: CASSQGSETQYF.

This clone has a single count. The gene calls are TRBV28 and TRBJ2-5; the D call may be TRBD1 or TRBD2 (5 bases each). Per the germline V gene, CDR1 is MDHEN and CDR2 is SYDVKM. V was trimmed by 8 bases and J by 10 bases, leaving 20 bases between them. The CDR3 runs 13 residues. CDR3 DNA sequence: TGTGCCAGCGGGACCCAGTCCTATGGCCTCCAGTACTTC. This translates into CASGTQSYGLQYF.

The chain is built from TRBV6-5 and TRBJ2-7, with D possibly called TRBD1 or TRBD2 (5 bases each). The CDR3 length is 14 residues. V was cut by 6 bases and J by 3 bases, with 15 bases left in between. Germline values: CDR1 MNHEY, CDR2 SVGAGI. This CDR3 reads CASSEGPARYEQYF. CDR3 bases: TGTGCCAGCAGCGAGGGACCCGCGCGCTACGAGCAGTACTTC.

In this sample, this clone turned up once. The chain recombines TRBV19 with TRBJ2-6; D perhaps matches TRBD2 (5 bases). V shed 8 bases and J shed 4 bases, with 12 bases lying between them. There are 14 residues in the CDR3. CDR1 is LNHDA and CDR2 is SQIVND in the germline V gene (reference sequence). CDR3 in amino acids: CASGESHGANVLTF. In nucleotides, the CDR3 is TGTGCCAGTGGGGAGAGCCACGGGGCCAACGTCCTGACTTTC.

This clone was counted a single time. The chain carries TRBV2 and TRBJ2-1, with unresolved D. V lost 5 bases and J 0 bases, leaving 8 bases between the germline ends. CDR3 length: 14 amino acids. CDR1 and CDR2 from the germline V gene are SNHLY and FYNNEI. The CDR3 loop is CASSPYSSYNEQFF. CDR3 sequence (DNA): TGTGCCAGCAGTCCCTACAGCTCCTACAATGAGCAGTTCTTC. Combining the CDR3 with reference TRBV2 and TRBJ2-1 gives the whole variable domain EPEVTQTPSHQVTQMGQEVILRCVPISNHLYFYWYRQILGQKVEFLVSFYNNEISEKSEIFDDQFSVERPDGSNFTLKIRSTKLEDSAMYFCASSPYSSYNEQFFGPGTRLTVL.

This clone has just one count. The CDR3 nucleotides read TGCGCCAGCAGCCGCGGGACAGTTCTTAATGAAAAACTGTTTTTT. Its protein product is CASSRGTVLNEKLFF. The chain combines TRBV4-1 with TRBJ1-4, with TRBD1 identical over 7 bases. The CDR3 loop spans 15 amino acids. V lost 4 bases, J lost 4 bases, and 6 bases stayed unmatched. Germline CDR1 and CDR2: MGHRA and YSYEKL.

The rearrangement joins TRBV19 to TRBJ1-5; D unclear. The CDR3 runs to 15 residues. Looked up from germline, CDR1 is LNHDA and CDR2 is SQIVND (reference sequence). V lost 7 bases and J 0 bases, leaving 13 bases between the germline ends. This chain's CDR3 is CASTELSYSNQPQHF. In nucleotides, the CDR3 is TGTGCCAGTACCGAACTGTCCTATAGCAATCAGCCCCAGCATTTT.

The CDR3 region has the DNA TGTGCCATCCAGACAGGGAACCCAATGGGGACTGAAGCTTTCTTT. The encoded protein is CAIQTGNPMGTEAFF. V and J are TRBV10-3 and TRBJ1-1; 7 positions agree with TRBD1. CDR3 length equals 15 residues. The J segment lost 5 bases and the V segment lost 8 bases, leaving 14 bases of the junction unmatched. The germline V gene encodes CDR1 ENHRY and CDR2 SYGVKD.

The chain carries TRBV10-3 and TRBJ2-5, with 8 positions matching TRBD2. Germline V gene lookup returns CDR1 ENHRY and CDR2 SYGVKD. The CDR3 has 14 residues. Germline trimming cut 8 bases from V and 2 bases from J; bases unmatched to any gene: 7. CDR3 coding DNA: TGTGCCATCGCAAAAATAGCGGGGCAAGAGACCCAGTACTTC. Protein: CAIAKIAGQETQYF.

This chain joins TRBV6-5 and TRBJ2-7, with 7 bases aligning to TRBD1. V was pared by 6 bases and J by 6 bases, with 11 bases of the junction left unmatched. The CDR3 is 14 residues long. Germline CDR1 and CDR2: MNHEY and SVGAGI. CDR3: CASRAARDSPEQYF. The CDR3 DNA is TGTGCCAGCAGGGCTGCCAGGGACAGCCCCGAGCAGTACTTC.

This rearrangement joins TRBV25-1 to TRBJ2-2; tentatively, D is TRBD1 (5 bases). Trimming took off 4 bases at V and 1 base at J, with 7 bases between the two ends. The CDR3 totals 14 residues. The V gene's germline CDR1 is MGHDK and CDR2 SYGVNS. The CDR3 DNA reads TGTGCCAGCAGTGCCCAGGGGAACACCGGGGAGCTGTTTTTT. Its translation: CASSAQGNTGELFF.

The V and J genes are TRBV2 and TRBJ1-2; 12 positions match TRBD1. Germline V gene sequence: CDR1 SNHLY, CDR2 FYNNEI. The CDR3 is 13 amino acids. Unmatched junction bases numbered 5, after V lost 7 bases and J lost 8 bases. The DNA for the CDR3 is TGTGCCAGCACCGGGACAGGGGGCAGGGGCTACACCTTC. The encoded protein is CASTGTGGRGYTF.